Each of the 11 T cell receptor beta chains below was sequenced from the same sample in a study of T-cell reconstitution after alpha-beta-depleted transplantation in children. The TCRbeta library incorporated unique molecular identifiers. A single record per CDR3 protein comes from TCRdb applying MiXCR to the PCR reads. The sample lists about 490,000 distinct CDR3 sequences; 10% to 13% were seen once. The input for sequencing was PBMCs, taken before TCRalphabeta/CD19-depleted stem cell transplant. The receptor set was obtained from a child aged 2 to 10 with inherited bone marrow failure, due to receive a stem cell transplant.

This clonotype was counted ten times or more. The CDR3 region is CASSPGQAAKNIQYF. CDR3 DNA sequence: TGTGCCAGCAGCCCGGGACAGGCGGCCAAAAACATTCAGTACTTC. This chain connects TRBV7-2 to TRBJ2-4; TRBD1 agrees at 8 bases. Looked up from germline, CDR1 is SGHTA and CDR2 is FQGNSA. The J segment lost 1 base and the V segment lost 5 bases, leaving 4 bases of the junction unmatched. The CDR3 is 15 amino acids.

This clonotype was detected many times. This rearrangement joins TRBV27 to TRBJ2-1, with D uncertain. The CDR3 is 12 residues long. V lost 0 bases and J 5 bases, leaving 2 bases between the germline ends. The V gene's germline CDR1 is MNHEY and CDR2 SMNVEV (reference sequence). The CDR3 DNA follows: TGTGCCAGCAGTTTATCTGACAATGAGCAGTTCTTC. Its translation: CASSLSDNEQFF.

This clonotype was counted ten times or more. The chain is built from TRBV4-3 and TRBJ2-2; D is undetermined. Germline assignment: CDR1 LGHNA and CDR2 YSLEER. The V end was cut by 0 bases, the J end by 0 bases, with 8 bases between. This CDR3 spans 16 amino acids. The CDR3 sequence: CASSQDWLTNTGELFF. The CDR3 DNA is TGCGCCAGCAGCCAAGACTGGCTCACGAACACCGGGGAGCTGTTTTTT.

The chain links TRBV2 to TRBJ2-6; no clear D. The ends were cut back, 8 bases at V and 0 bases at J, with 8 bases in the middle. Per the germline V gene, CDR1 is SNHLY and CDR2 is FYNNEI. This CDR3 contains 14 residues. The CDR3 reads CASAGVSGANVLTF. The DNA of the CDR3 is TGTGCCAGCGCAGGCGTCTCTGGGGCCAACGTCCTGACTTTC. Full variable domain (remainder filled in from reference TRBV2 and TRBJ2-6): EPEVTQTPSHQVTQMGQEVILRCVPISNHLYFYWYRQILGQKVEFLVSFYNNEISEKSEIFDDQFSVERPDGSNFTLKIRSTKLEDSAMYFCASAGVSGANVLTFGAGSRLTVL.

This clonotype has ten or more counts. This chain joins TRBV5-1 and TRBJ2-3; D uncertain. The germline V gene encodes CDR1 SGHRS and CDR2 YFSETQ. Trimming left V 0 bases short and J 2 bases short, with 7 bases between. The CDR3 is 14 amino acids. DNA for the CDR3: TGCGCCAGCAGCTTGGTTCAGACCACAGATACGCAGTATTTT. Amino acids: CASSLVQTTDTQYF.

In this sample, this clonotype turned up many times. The rearrangement links TRBV29-1 to TRBJ1-4; 7 positions match TRBD1. The CDR3 length is 13 residues. V was clipped by 2 bases and J by 8 bases; unmatched bases: 5. The germline V gene encodes CDR1 SQVTM and CDR2 ANQGSEA. In DNA, the CDR3 is TGCAGCGTTGAAACAGGGGATGGGGAAAAACTGTTTTTT. Translated, it gives CSVETGDGEKLFF.

The V and J genes are TRBV7-8 and TRBJ1-2; tentative D call: TRBD1 (5 bases). CDR1 is SGHVS, CDR2 FQNEAQ, per germline. Trimming left V 1 base short and J 8 bases short, with 11 bases between. This CDR3 contains 13 residues. The chain's CDR3 is CASSLDPGRGYTF. The DNA of the CDR3 is TGTGCCAGCAGCTTAGATCCGGGGCGCGGCTACACCTTC.

CDR3 residues: CASSLSQGLNQPQHF. The DNA of the CDR3 is TGTGCCAGCAGTTTATCCCAGGGTCTCAATCAGCCCCAGCATTTT. The chain carries TRBV28 and TRBJ1-5, with a possible D match to TRBD1 (5 bases). This CDR3 is 15 amino acids long. CDR1 is MDHEN, CDR2 SYDVKM, per germline. Trimming took off 1 base at V and 3 bases at J, with 10 bases between the two ends.

This clonotype was seen at least ten times. The rearrangement joins TRBV20-1 to TRBJ2-7; 10 bases map to TRBD2. Germline V gene sequence: CDR1 DFQATT, CDR2 SNEGSKA (reference sequence). Trimming cost V 2 bases and J 7 bases; bases outside gene matches: 14. The CDR3 has 16 amino acids. This CDR3 reads CSARPPAGGPLREQYF. The DNA of the CDR3 is TGCAGTGCTAGACCTCCAGCGGGAGGGCCGCTGAGAGAGCAGTACTTC.

This clonotype was detected many times. The chain carries TRBV5-1 and TRBJ2-7; TRBD1 aligns across 9 bases. The CDR3 consists of 16 residues. Trimming at V came to 0 bases and at J to 3 bases, leaving 7 bases not matched to a gene. CDR1 is SGHRS and CDR2 is YFSETQ in the germline V gene. CDR3 region: CASSLATGTGIYEQYF. The CDR3 nucleotides read TGCGCCAGCAGCTTGGCCACGGGGACAGGGATCTACGAGCAGTACTTC. The full variable domain, in which reference TRBV5-1 and TRBJ2-7 provide the parts outside the CDR3, is KAGVTQTPRYLIKTRGQQVTLSCSPISGHRSVSWYQQTPGQGLQFLFEYFSETQRNKGNFPGRFSGRQFSNSRSEMNVSTLELGDSALYLCASSLATGTGIYEQYFGPGTRLTVT.

V and J are TRBV29-1 and TRBJ1-1, with D hard to call. The CDR3 has 12 residues. In germline, CDR1 is SQVTM, CDR2 ANQGSEA. The V gene lost 7 bases and the J gene lost 6 bases, with 15 bases spanning the gap. CDR3 residues: CSGWGVSAEAFF. In DNA, the CDR3 is TGCAGCGGATGGGGTGTATCGGCTGAAGCTTTCTTT.